The 5 T cell receptor beta chains below come from one sample, sequenced in a study of blood T cell repertoires in COVID-19. TCRdb's copy holds only in-frame clones and misses some; the assay was immunoSEQ multiplex PCR. Here the sample spans 150,000 to 190,000 clones, 65% to 85% being singletons. Sequencing was carried out using peripheral blood. The receptor source for this set is a woman older than 75 with acute or convalescent COVID-19.

This chain joins TRBV6-5 and TRBJ2-5; D uncertain. There are 11 residues in the CDR3. The V end lost 8 bases, the J end lost 7 bases, and 11 bases lay between the germline ends. Looked up from germline, CDR1 is MNHEY and CDR2 is SVGAGI. CDR3 residues: CASLRSVTQYF. The CDR3 DNA is TGTGCCAGCCTTCGGTCGGTGACCCAGTACTTC.

Only a few counts were recorded for this clone. V and J are TRBV3-1 (or the pseudogene TRBV3-2) and TRBJ2-1; a weak D match, TRBD2 (6 bases). Trimming removed 3 bases from V and 6 bases from J, with 15 bases in between. Germline loops: CDR1 LGHDT, CDR2 YNNKEL (reference sequence). This CDR3 region has 15 residues. The CDR3 spells CASSHPTGTSNEQFF. The CDR3 DNA is TGTGCCAGCAGCCACCCCACCGGGACTTCCAATGAGCAGTTCTTC.

The chain has TRBV28 and TRBJ2-7; a weak D match, TRBD1 (6 bases). This CDR3 has 13 amino acids. V was trimmed by 5 bases and J by 3 bases, leaving 11 bases between them. Looked up from germline, CDR1 is MDHEN and CDR2 is SYDVKM. CDR3 residues: CASSLLQGYEQYF. The CDR3 bases are TGTGCCAGCAGTCTACTACAGGGCTACGAGCAGTACTTC.

This sequence joins TRBV3-1 (or the pseudogene TRBV3-2) and TRBJ1-3, with D unresolved. Germline V CDR1 and CDR2: LGHDT, YNNKEL (reference sequence). The CDR3 loop spans 16 amino acids. Trimming stripped 3 bases from V and 0 bases from J, with 12 bases between. CDR3 loop: CASSQFSSYSGNTIYF. CDR3 sequence (DNA): TGTGCCAGCAGCCAGTTTTCTTCTTACTCTGGAAACACCATATATTTT.

This rearrangement joins TRBV6-5 to TRBJ1-1, with 10 positions matching TRBD1. This CDR3 region has 15 residues. The germline V gene has CDR1 MNHEY and CDR2 SVGAGI. V lost 6 bases to trimming and J lost 5 bases; unmatched junction nucleotides: 9. The CDR3 DNA reads as TGTGCCAGCAGAAGACAGGGGGCTTATTGGACTGAAGCTTTCTTT. Its translation: CASRRQGAYWTEAFF.